This T cell receptor (beta chain) stems from a study of long-term antiretroviral therapy in people with HIV. The table lists this clone with a count of one. This was the immunoSEQ v3.0 assay at survey level. Clones were read by immunoSEQ multiplex PCR, and TCRdb kept only the in-frame ones, dropping some. The table has roughly 30,000 clones, approximately 85% seen once. This CDR3 is 17 amino acids long. Germline trimming cut 3 bases from V and 1 base from J; bases unmatched to any gene: 10. Germline CDR1 and CDR2: SGHDT and YYEEEE. Sequencing was performed on unsorted PBMCs, taken 0.8 years before starting antiretroviral therapy. The genes are TRBV5-6 and TRBJ2-5; TRBD2 matches at 9 bases. The receptor was derived from a man younger than 35 with HIV. DNA for the CDR3: TGTGCCAGCAGCTCTTTGTATTCGACTAGCGGCCAAGAGACCCAGTACTTC. Translation: CASSSLYSTSGQETQYF.